The clone carrying this T cell receptor beta chain was seen only a few times. What it recognizes is unknown. This specimen belongs to a study of cytomegalovirus exposure and HLA in healthy donors. Study-level findings and limits: Reports state that TCR beta sequences accurately predicted most subjects' HLA-A and HLA-B alleles.

PCR amplification relied on 60 Vbeta primers (plus 13 Jbeta primers). The repertoire was sequenced with immunoSEQ multiplex PCR; TCRdb's copy has only in-frame clones and lacks some. Here the sample spans 90,000 to 130,000 clones, roughly 85% being singletons. The germline gives CDR1 WSHSY, CDR2 SAAADI. This CDR3 is built from 11 residues. The V segment lost 11 bases and the J segment 3 bases; nucleotides outside the gene matches: 1. The receptor was isolated from a man aged 25 to 40 in good health and CMV-seropositive. The sequenced sample was PBMCs. The V and J genes are TRBV10-2 and TRBJ1-2; TRBD1 matches at 9 bases. This CDR3 is CARDRDYGYTF. As DNA, the CDR3 is TGCGCCCGGGACAGGGACTATGGCTACACCTTC.